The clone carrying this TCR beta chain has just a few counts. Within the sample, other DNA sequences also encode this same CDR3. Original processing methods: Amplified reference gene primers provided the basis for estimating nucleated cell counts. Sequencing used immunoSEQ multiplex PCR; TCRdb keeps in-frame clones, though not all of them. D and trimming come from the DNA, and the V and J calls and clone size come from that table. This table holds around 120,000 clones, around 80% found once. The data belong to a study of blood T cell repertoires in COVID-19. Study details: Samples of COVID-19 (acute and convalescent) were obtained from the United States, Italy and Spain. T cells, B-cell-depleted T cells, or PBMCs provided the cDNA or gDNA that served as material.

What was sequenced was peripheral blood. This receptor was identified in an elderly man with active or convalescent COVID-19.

This CDR3 reads CASSPPSSYEQYF. CDR3 nucleotide sequence: TGTGCCAGCTCACCACCTAGCTCCTACGAGCAGTACTTC. The chain combines TRBV18 with TRBJ2-7; D remains unclear. This CDR3 is 13 amino acids long. Trimming stripped 0 bases from V and 0 bases from J, with 3 bases between. Germline lookup yields CDR1 KGHSH and CDR2 LQKENI.